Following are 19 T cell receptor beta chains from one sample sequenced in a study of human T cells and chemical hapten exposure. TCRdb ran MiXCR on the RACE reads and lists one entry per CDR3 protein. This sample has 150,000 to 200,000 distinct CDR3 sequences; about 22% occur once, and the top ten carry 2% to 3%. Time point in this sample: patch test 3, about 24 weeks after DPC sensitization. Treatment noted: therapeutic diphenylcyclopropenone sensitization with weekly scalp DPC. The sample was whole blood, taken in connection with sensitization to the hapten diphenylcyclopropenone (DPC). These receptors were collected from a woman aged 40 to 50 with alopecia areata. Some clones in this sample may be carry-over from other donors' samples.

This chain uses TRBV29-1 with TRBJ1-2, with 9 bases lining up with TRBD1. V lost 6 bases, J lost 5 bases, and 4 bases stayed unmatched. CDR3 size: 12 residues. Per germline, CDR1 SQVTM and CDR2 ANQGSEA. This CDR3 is CSVGQGIYGYTF. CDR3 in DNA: TGCAGCGTGGGACAGGGCATTTATGGCTACACCTTC.

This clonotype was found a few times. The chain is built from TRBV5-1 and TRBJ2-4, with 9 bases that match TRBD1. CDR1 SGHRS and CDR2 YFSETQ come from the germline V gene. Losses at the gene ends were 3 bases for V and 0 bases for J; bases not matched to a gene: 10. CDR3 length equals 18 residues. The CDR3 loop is CASSSQRDRGVAKNIQYF. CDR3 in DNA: TGCGCCAGCAGCTCTCAACGTGACAGGGGGGTAGCCAAAAACATTCAGTACTTC. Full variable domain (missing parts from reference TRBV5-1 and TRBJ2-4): KAGVTQTPRYLIKTRGQQVTLSCSPISGHRSVSWYQQTPGQGLQFLFEYFSETQRNKGNFPGRFSGRQFSNSRSEMNVSTLELGDSALYLCASSSQRDRGVAKNIQYFGAGTRLSVL.

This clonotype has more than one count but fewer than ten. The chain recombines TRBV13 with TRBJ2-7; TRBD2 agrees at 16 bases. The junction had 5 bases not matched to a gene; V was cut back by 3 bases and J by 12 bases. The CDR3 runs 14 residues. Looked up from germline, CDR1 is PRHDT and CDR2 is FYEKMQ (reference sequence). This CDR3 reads CASSLGLAGGSLYF. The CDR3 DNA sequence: TGTGCCAGCAGCTTGGGACTAGCGGGAGGGTCGTTGTACTTC.

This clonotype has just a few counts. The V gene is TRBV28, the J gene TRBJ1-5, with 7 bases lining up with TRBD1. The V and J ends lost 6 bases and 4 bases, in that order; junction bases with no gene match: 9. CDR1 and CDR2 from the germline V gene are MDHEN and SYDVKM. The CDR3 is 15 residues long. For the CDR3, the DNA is TGTGCCAGCAGCCCCGGACAGGAAAGAAATCAGCCCCAGCATTTT. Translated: CASSPGQERNQPQHF.

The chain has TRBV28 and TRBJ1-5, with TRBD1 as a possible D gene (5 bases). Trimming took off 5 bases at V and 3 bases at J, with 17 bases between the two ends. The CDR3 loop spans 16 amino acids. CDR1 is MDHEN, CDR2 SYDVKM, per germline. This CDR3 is CASSPRTGVYNQPQHF. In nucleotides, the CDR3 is TGTGCCAGCAGTCCACGCACAGGAGTCTACAATCAGCCCCAGCATTTT.

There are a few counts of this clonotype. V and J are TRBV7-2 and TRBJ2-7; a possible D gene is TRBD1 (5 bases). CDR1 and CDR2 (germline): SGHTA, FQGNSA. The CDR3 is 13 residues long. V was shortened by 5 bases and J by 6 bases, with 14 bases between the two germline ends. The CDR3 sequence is CASSQQELAEQYF. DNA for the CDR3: TGTGCCAGCAGCCAACAGGAGCTGGCCGAGCAGTACTTC.

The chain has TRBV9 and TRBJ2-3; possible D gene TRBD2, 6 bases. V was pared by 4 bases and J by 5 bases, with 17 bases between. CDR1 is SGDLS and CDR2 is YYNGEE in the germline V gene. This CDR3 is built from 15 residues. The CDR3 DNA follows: TGTGCCAGCAGCTGGCGGGGAGAAGGTGGAGATACGCAGTATTTT. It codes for CASSWRGEGGDTQYF.

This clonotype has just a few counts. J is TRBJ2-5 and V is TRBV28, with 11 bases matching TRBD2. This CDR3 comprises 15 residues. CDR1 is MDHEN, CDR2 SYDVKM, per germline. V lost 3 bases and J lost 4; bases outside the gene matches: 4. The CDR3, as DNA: TGTGCCAGCAGTTTTCCTAGCGGGAGGCGAGAGACCCAGTACTTC. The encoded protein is CASSFPSGRRETQYF.

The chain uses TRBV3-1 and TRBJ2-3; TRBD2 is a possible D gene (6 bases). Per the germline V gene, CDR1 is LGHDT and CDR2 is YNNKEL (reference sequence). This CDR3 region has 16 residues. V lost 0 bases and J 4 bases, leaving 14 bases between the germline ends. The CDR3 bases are TGTGCCAGCAGCCAAGATGAGCCGGGAGAGCCAGATACGCAGTATTTT. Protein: CASSQDEPGEPDTQYF.

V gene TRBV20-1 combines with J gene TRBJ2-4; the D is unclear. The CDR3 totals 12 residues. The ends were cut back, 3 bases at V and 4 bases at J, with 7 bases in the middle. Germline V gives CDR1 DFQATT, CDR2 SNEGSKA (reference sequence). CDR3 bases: TGCAGTGCTAGGATCAGGAAAAACATTCAGTACTTC. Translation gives CSARIRKNIQYF.

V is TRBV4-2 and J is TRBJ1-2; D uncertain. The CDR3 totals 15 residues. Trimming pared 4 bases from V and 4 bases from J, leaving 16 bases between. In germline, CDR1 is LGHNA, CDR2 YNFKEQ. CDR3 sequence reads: CASSRKGQDFYGYTF. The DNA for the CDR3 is TGTGCCAGCAGCCGAAAGGGTCAGGACTTCTATGGCTACACCTTC.

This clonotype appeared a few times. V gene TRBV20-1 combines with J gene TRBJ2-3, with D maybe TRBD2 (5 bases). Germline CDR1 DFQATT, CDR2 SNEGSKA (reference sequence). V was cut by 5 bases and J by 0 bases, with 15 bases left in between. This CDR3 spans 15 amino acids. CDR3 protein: CSAGWRTASTDTQYF. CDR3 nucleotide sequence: TGCAGTGCTGGGTGGAGGACGGCTAGCACAGATACGCAGTATTTT.

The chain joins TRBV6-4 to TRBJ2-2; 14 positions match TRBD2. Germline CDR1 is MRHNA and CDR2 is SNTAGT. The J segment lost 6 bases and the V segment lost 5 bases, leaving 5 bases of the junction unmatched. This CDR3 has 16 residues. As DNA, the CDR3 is TGTGCCAGCAGTTTCGGGACTAGCGGGAGCGCCGGGGAGCTGTTTTTT. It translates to CASSFGTSGSAGELFF.

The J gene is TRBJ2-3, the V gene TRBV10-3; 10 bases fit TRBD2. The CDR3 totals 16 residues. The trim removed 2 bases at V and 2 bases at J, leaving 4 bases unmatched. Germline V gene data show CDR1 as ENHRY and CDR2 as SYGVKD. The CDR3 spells CAISETSGMATDTQYF. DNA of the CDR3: TGTGCCATCAGTGAGACTAGCGGGATGGCCACAGATACGCAGTATTTT.

In DNA form, the CDR3 reads TGTGCCAGCAGCCAAGATCAAGGTGGAAACACCATATATTTT. This encodes CASSQDQGGNTIYF. The V call is TRBV4-2, the J call TRBJ1-3; D call uncertain. The V gene's germline CDR1 is LGHNA and CDR2 YNFKEQ. Trimming pared 0 bases from V and 3 bases from J, leaving 6 bases between. This CDR3 has 14 amino acids.

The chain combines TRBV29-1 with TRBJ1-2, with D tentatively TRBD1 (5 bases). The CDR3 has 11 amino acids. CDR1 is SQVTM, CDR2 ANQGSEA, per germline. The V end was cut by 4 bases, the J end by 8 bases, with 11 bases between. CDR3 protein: CSVVGAGGYTF. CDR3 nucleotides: TGCAGCGTTGTCGGGGCTGGGGGCTACACCTTC.

The chain's CDR3 is CASKSGTSTDTQYF. The CDR3, as DNA: TGTGCCAGCAAGAGCGGGACTAGCACAGATACGCAGTATTTT. The rearrangement links TRBV2 to TRBJ2-3; 7 nucleotides match TRBD2. V dropped 7 bases and J dropped 0; count of bases not matched to a gene: 4. This CDR3 has 14 residues. Germline values: CDR1 SNHLY, CDR2 FYNNEI.

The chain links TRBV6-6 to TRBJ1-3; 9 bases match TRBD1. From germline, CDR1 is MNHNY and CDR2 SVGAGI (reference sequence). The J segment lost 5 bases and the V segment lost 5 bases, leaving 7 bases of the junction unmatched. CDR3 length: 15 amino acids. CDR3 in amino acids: CASSPSDRGRNTIYF. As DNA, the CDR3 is TGTGCCAGCAGTCCCTCCGACAGGGGGAGAAACACCATATATTTT.

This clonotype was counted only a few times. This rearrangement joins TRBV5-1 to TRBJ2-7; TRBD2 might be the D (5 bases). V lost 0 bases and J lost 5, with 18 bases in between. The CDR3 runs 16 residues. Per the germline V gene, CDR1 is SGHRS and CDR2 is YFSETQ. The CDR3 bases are TGCGCCAGCAGCTTGGACGCCACTAGTTACCCCAACGAGCAGTACTTC. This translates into CASSLDATSYPNEQYF.